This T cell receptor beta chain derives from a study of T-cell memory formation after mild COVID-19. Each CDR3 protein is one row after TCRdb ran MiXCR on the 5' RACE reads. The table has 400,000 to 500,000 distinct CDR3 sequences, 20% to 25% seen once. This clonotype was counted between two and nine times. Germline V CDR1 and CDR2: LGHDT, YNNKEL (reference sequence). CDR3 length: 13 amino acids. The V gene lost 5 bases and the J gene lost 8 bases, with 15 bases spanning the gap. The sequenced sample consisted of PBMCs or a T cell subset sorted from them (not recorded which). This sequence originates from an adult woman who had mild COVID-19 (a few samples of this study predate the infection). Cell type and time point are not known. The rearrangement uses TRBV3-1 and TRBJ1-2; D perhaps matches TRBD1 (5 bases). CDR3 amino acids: CASSDLGGQGYTF. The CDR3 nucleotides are TGTGCCAGCAGCGACCTGGGGGGTCAAGGCTACACCTTC.